This T cell receptor (beta chain) was identified during a study of T cells after yellow fever vaccination. Via MiXCR, TCRdb re-called the 5' RACE reads, giving one row per CDR3 protein. The profile covers a few hundred thousand distinct CDR3 sequences, with roughly 6.8% appearing a single time and 18% taken by the ten largest. The CDR3 consists of 15 residues. Per the germline V gene, CDR1 is SGHDT and CDR2 is YYEEEE. The V segment lost 3 bases and the J segment 1 base; nucleotides outside the gene matches: 1. This clonotype was counted at least ten times. The receptor's source is a man younger than 35 who received the YFV17D yellow fever vaccine. The sample consisted of PBMCs, taken approximately 47 days after the first yellow fever vaccination. The chain has TRBV5-6 and TRBJ1-5; 10 bases are a match to TRBD1. The CDR3 spells CASSWGQGSNQPQHF. The CDR3, as DNA: TGTGCCAGCAGCTGGGGACAGGGGAGCAATCAGCCCCAGCATTTT.